One sample yielded the 30 T cell receptor beta chains listed below, sequenced in a study of early T cells in non-severe SARS-CoV-2 infection. MiXCR was run by TCRdb on the 5' RACE reads, yielding one entry per CDR3 protein. The sample holds about 77,000 distinct CDR3 sequences, less than 20% seen once. Source material: whole blood. The receptors here all came from an adult who was a healthcare worker with PCR-confirmed SARS-CoV-2 infection or an uninfected control (not recorded which).

The chain joins TRBV20-1 to TRBJ2-1; D is perhaps TRBD1 or TRBD2 (5 bases each). Germline CDR1 is DFQATT and CDR2 is SNEGSKA (reference sequence). CDR3 length: 14 amino acids. Trimming cost V 3 bases and J 8 bases, with 17 bases left between them. The CDR3 reads CSARWDGAGDEQFF. The CDR3 DNA reads TGCAGTGCTAGGTGGGACGGAGCTGGCGATGAGCAGTTCTTC.

This clonotype was recorded a few times. This chain uses TRBV5-1 with TRBJ1-4; D is possibly TRBD1 (5 bases). V lost 0 bases to trimming and J lost 2 bases, with 14 bases between them. Germline-derived CDR1 and CDR2 are SGHRS and YFSETQ. The CDR3 sequence is 17 residues long. CDR3 in DNA: TGCGCCAGCAGCTTGGGCGACAGACCTTCGACTAATGAAAAACTGTTTTTT. Its protein product is CASSLGDRPSTNEKLFF.

Ten or more counts support this clonotype. This sequence joins TRBV20-1 and TRBJ2-5; D perhaps matches TRBD1 (5 bases). Per germline, CDR1 DFQATT and CDR2 SNEGSKA (reference sequence). V lost 5 bases and J lost 5, with 18 bases in between. The CDR3 loop spans 14 amino acids. The CDR3 sequence: CSARLGLVVETQYF. Here the CDR3 DNA reads TGCAGTGCTCGCCTGGGGCTAGTCGTGGAGACCCAGTACTTC.

This clonotype was counted ten times or more. The chain is built from TRBV7-2 and TRBJ2-1; 14 bases line up with TRBD2. Germline CDR1 and CDR2: SGHTA and FQGNSA. Unmatched junction bases numbered 9, after V lost 5 bases and J lost 0 bases. The CDR3 spans 19 residues. The CDR3 DNA sequence: TGTGCCAGCAGCAGGCGGACTAGCGGGGGGATTAGCTCCTACAATGAGCAGTTCTTC. This codes for CASSRRTSGGISSYNEQFF.

The rearrangement joins TRBV7-8 to TRBJ1-1, with 7 bases fitting TRBD1. The germline CDR1 and CDR2 sequences are SGHVS and FQNEAQ. Trimming at V came to 8 bases and at J to 2 bases, leaving 5 bases not matched to a gene. CDR3 length: 13 amino acids. The CDR3 protein is CASGGQPNTEAFF. The CDR3, as DNA: TGTGCCAGCGGGGGACAGCCTAACACTGAAGCTTTCTTT.

This chain uses TRBV12-3 or TRBV12-4 with TRBJ2-1; the match to TRBD2 covers 11 bases. Unmatched junction bases numbered 8, after V lost 4 bases and J lost 9 bases. This CDR3 comprises 15 residues. Here the CDR3 reads CASSYLAGGGGEQFF. CDR3 nucleotide sequence: TGTGCCAGCAGTTACCTAGCGGGAGGAGGGGGTGAGCAGTTCTTC.

CDR3 residues: CASSLGVGDLNEQFF. CDR3 coding DNA: TGTGCCAGCAGCTTAGGGGTGGGGGACCTCAATGAGCAGTTCTTC. This chain joins TRBV7-6 and TRBJ2-1; tentatively, D is TRBD1 or TRBD2 (5 bases each). The germline gives CDR1 SGHVS, CDR2 FNYEAQ. V dropped 1 base and J dropped 6 bases, with 13 bases sitting between them. The CDR3 extends over 15 amino acids.

This clonotype was counted ten times or more. The chain has TRBV12-3 or TRBV12-4 and TRBJ2-1; perhaps D is TRBD1 or TRBD2 (5 bases each). The V gene lost 4 bases and the J gene lost 0 bases, with 10 bases spanning the gap. This CDR3 is built from 15 residues. The CDR3 bases are TGTGCCAGCAGTTCGGGACCCTCCTCCTACAATGAGCAGTTCTTC. Its protein product is CASSSGPSSYNEQFF.

The J gene is TRBJ2-3, the V gene TRBV5-1, with unresolved D. In germline, CDR1 is SGHRS, CDR2 YFSETQ. There are 14 residues in the CDR3. V lost 2 bases to trimming and J lost 1 base, with 8 bases between them. The DNA of the CDR3 is TGCGCCAGCAGCTTTGGTGGGGGCACAGATACGCAGTATTTT. Translating gives CASSFGGGTDTQYF. Combining the CDR3 with reference TRBV5-1 and TRBJ2-3 gives the whole variable domain KAGVTQTPRYLIKTRGQQVTLSCSPISGHRSVSWYQQTPGQGLQFLFEYFSETQRNKGNFPGRFSGRQFSNSRSEMNVSTLELGDSALYLCASSFGGGTDTQYFGPGTRLTVL.

This rearrangement joins TRBV7-2 to TRBJ1-1; D call uncertain. V was trimmed by 5 bases and J by 4 bases, leaving 20 bases between them. The CDR3 is 16 residues long. CDR1 is SGHTA, CDR2 FQGNSA, per germline. The CDR3 bases are TGTGCCAGCAGCCCCACCCCCGGATCAATTATCACTGAAGCTTTCTTT. Its translation: CASSPTPGSIITEAFF.

The chain links TRBV7-8 to TRBJ1-5; D unclear. CDR1 SGHVS and CDR2 FQNEAQ come from the germline V gene. V lost 0 bases and J 1 base, leaving 4 bases between the germline ends. This CDR3 contains 14 residues. The CDR3 DNA sequence: TGTGCCAGCAGCTTAGCGGGGAGCAATCAGCCCCAGCATTTT. This codes for CASSLAGSNQPQHF.

The CDR3 coding sequence is TGTGCCAGCTCACCACAGGGTGGAACCGGGGAGCTGTTTTTT. It is translated as CASSPQGGTGELFF. V usage is TRBV18 and J usage is TRBJ2-2; D is undetermined. Germline lookup yields CDR1 KGHSH and CDR2 LQKENI. Trimming stripped 1 base from V and 5 bases from J, with 8 bases between. The CDR3 extends over 14 amino acids.

The chain joins TRBV9 to TRBJ2-7; 7 bases line up with TRBD1. The junction had 6 bases not matched to a gene; V was cut back by 4 bases and J by 2 bases. The CDR3 extends over 14 amino acids. CDR1 is SGDLS and CDR2 is YYNGEE in the germline V gene. This chain's CDR3 is CASSLRDRTYEQYF. Here the CDR3 DNA reads TGTGCCAGCAGCCTCCGGGACAGAACCTACGAGCAGTACTTC.

The V and J genes are TRBV23-1 and TRBJ2-3; D ambiguous. TRBV23-1 falls under the ORF class, with uncertain function. CDR3 length: 18 amino acids. The V and J ends lost 1 base and 2 bases respectively, with 19 bases between them. CDR3 protein: CASSQYRPQWTNTDTQYF. The CDR3 bases are TGCGCCAGCAGTCAATATCGGCCACAGTGGACGAACACAGATACGCAGTATTTT.

This clonotype has a single count. DNA of the CDR3: TGCGCCAGCAGCCCCCGCCGGGACAGCATGAACACTGAAGCTTTCTTT. The encoded protein is CASSPRRDSMNTEAFF. The chain is built from TRBV5-1 and TRBJ1-1; 7 positions agree with TRBD1. The junction had 9 bases not matched to a gene; V was cut back by 4 bases and J by 0 bases. Germline V gene sequence: CDR1 SGHRS, CDR2 YFSETQ. There are 16 residues in the CDR3.

This clonotype appeared many times. CDR3 DNA sequence: TGTGCCAGCAGTGGGCTAGGGGAGACCCAGTACTTC. The encoded protein is CASSGLGETQYF. This rearrangement joins TRBV27 to TRBJ2-5, with D uncertain. Trimming shortened V by 5 bases and J by 5 bases, and 9 bases separated the two germline ends. Germline V gives CDR1 MNHEY, CDR2 SMNVEV (reference sequence). The CDR3 runs to 12 residues.

This clonotype was seen ten or more times. The chain has TRBV29-1 and TRBJ1-2, with D possibly being TRBD1 (5 bases). The CDR3 contains 12 residues. Per the germline V gene, CDR1 is SQVTM and CDR2 is ANQGSEA. V was cut by 7 bases and J by 3 bases, with 12 bases left in between. CDR3 sequence reads: CSGVQGDYGYTF. In DNA form, the CDR3 reads TGCAGCGGGGTGCAGGGAGACTATGGCTACACCTTC.

This clonotype was seen only a few times. The chain recombines TRBV5-6 with TRBJ2-5; no clear D gene. The CDR3 consists of 13 residues. V was clipped by 0 bases and J by 0 bases, with 3 bases between them. From germline, CDR1 is SGHDT and CDR2 YYEEEE. CDR3 loop: CASSLVNQETQYF. As DNA, the CDR3 is TGTGCCAGCAGCTTGGTAAACCAAGAGACCCAGTACTTC.

The CDR3 nucleotides read TGTGCCAGTAGTATAGATCTCACAGTCCCTAATGAAAAACTGTTTTTT. This gives the protein CASSIDLTVPNEKLFF. The genes are TRBV19 and TRBJ1-4; the D is unclear. The CDR3 runs 16 residues. Germline values: CDR1 LNHDA, CDR2 SQIVND (reference sequence). V lost 0 bases to trimming and J lost 3 bases, with 11 bases between them.

This clonotype was observed a handful of times. CDR3 sequence (DNA): TGCAGTGCCGTCACAGGGGAGGGACAGCCCCAGCATTTT. Translating gives CSAVTGEGQPQHF. The chain uses TRBV20-1 and TRBJ1-5; 7 bases map to TRBD1. Germline-derived CDR1 and CDR2 are DFQATT and SNEGSKA (reference sequence). J lost 7 bases, V lost 6 bases, and 9 bases had no gene match. The CDR3 contains 13 residues.

The chain uses TRBV14 and TRBJ2-1; 7 bases align to TRBD2. Germline V gene lookup returns CDR1 SGHDN and CDR2 FVKESK. CDR3 size: 14 residues. V shed 3 bases, J shed 12 bases, and the junction held 11 bases outside the gene matches. The DNA of the CDR3 is TGTGCCAGCAGCCACGGGGTGGCGGGAGCAGGGCAGTTCTTC. Its protein is CASSHGVAGAGQFF.

The sample holds many counts of this clonotype. This chain links TRBV4-1 with TRBJ1-4; a possible D gene is TRBD1 (5 bases). Deletions cut 6 bases from V and 5 bases from J, with 10 bases between. Germline values: CDR1 MGHRA, CDR2 YSYEKL. The CDR3 contains 13 residues. The CDR3 loop is CASRKRDNEKLFF. The CDR3 bases are TGCGCCAGCAGAAAAAGGGACAATGAAAAACTGTTTTTT.

The rearrangement links TRBV29-1 to TRBJ1-2, with TRBD1 as a possible D gene (5 bases). V lost 3 bases to trimming and J lost 13 bases, with 6 bases between them. The CDR3 contains 8 residues. Germline V lookup: CDR1 SQVTM, CDR2 ANQGSEA. The CDR3 loop reads CSVEGGTF. DNA for the CDR3: TGCAGCGTTGAGGGGGGCACCTTC.

The V call is TRBV9, the J call TRBJ1-2; no clear D gene. Looked up from germline, CDR1 is SGDLS and CDR2 is YYNGEE. V lost 5 bases and J lost 5, with 13 bases in between. The CDR3 sequence is 13 residues long. The chain's CDR3 is CASSRSGPYGYTF. The CDR3 bases are TGTGCCAGCAGTAGAAGTGGACCTTATGGCTACACCTTC.

This clonotype was observed many times. The J gene is TRBJ2-7, the V gene TRBV12-3 or TRBV12-4; TRBD2 matches 8 bases. The CDR3 loop spans 14 amino acids. Losses at the gene ends were 8 bases for V and 5 bases for J; bases not matched to a gene: 11. The CDR3 region is CASLEASGGHEQYF. As DNA, the CDR3 is TGTGCCAGCCTTGAGGCCAGCGGGGGCCACGAGCAGTACTTC.

At least ten counts were recorded for this clonotype. This chain links TRBV6-5 with TRBJ2-7; 8 nucleotides match TRBD1. Germline CDR1 MNHEY, CDR2 SVGAGI. The CDR3 is made up of 14 amino acids. Losses at the gene ends were 5 bases for V and 3 bases for J; bases not matched to a gene: 6. The CDR3 DNA sequence: TGTGCCAGCAGTCCGGACAGGGCCAACTACGAGCAGTACTTC. Translated, it gives CASSPDRANYEQYF.

The genes are TRBV6-1 and TRBJ2-7; D may be TRBD1 (6 bases). This CDR3 comprises 15 residues. The V and J ends lost 6 bases and 6 bases respectively, with 21 bases between them. Germline lookup yields CDR1 MNHNS and CDR2 SASEGT. CDR3 coding DNA: TGTGCCAGCAGAGGCCAGGGACAAGGCCCTACCGAGCAGTACTTC. Residues: CASRGQGQGPTEQYF.

The sample holds a few counts of this clonotype. This CDR3 reads CASSLSPHLTDTQYF. The CDR3 DNA sequence: TGTGCCAGCAGCTTAAGCCCCCACCTCACAGATACGCAGTATTTT. V is TRBV7-2 and J is TRBJ2-3; D gene unclear. The CDR3 extends over 15 amino acids. Germline loops: CDR1 SGHTA, CDR2 FQGNSA. The germline V and J ends were trimmed by 2 bases and 2 bases, with 11 bases remaining between them.

This clonotype has only a few counts. The chain recombines TRBV14 with TRBJ2-7, with TRBD2 matching over 9 bases. Losses at the gene ends were 3 bases for V and 2 bases for J; bases not matched to a gene: 5. This CDR3 is built from 15 residues. From germline, CDR1 is SGHDN and CDR2 FVKESK. CDR3 protein: CASSQIAGAPYEQYF. Here the CDR3 DNA reads TGTGCCAGCAGCCAGATAGCGGGGGCACCCTACGAGCAGTACTTC.

This clonotype has just a few counts. This chain uses TRBV20-1 with TRBJ2-1; D call uncertain. The germline V gene has CDR1 DFQATT and CDR2 SNEGSKA (reference sequence). CDR3 length: 14 residues. The V and J ends lost 6 bases and 6 bases respectively, with 18 bases between them. The CDR3 spells CSAHGPVGSNEQFF. The CDR3 DNA reads as TGCAGTGCCCACGGTCCGGTAGGGTCCAATGAGCAGTTCTTC.